This TCR beta chain is from a study of tumor-infiltrating lymphocytes in primary liver carcinoma. Overall study context: In every tissue type, samples returned a similar yield of roughly 3.65 to 7.5 million productive TCRbeta reads. Findings and limits, study-wide: Only about 7-24% of top clones appeared in all five tumor regions. The 250 largest clones made up significantly more of tumor than blood repertoires (p = 0.039).

For each extraction, RNA and DNA were obtained together from about 21-30 mg of unsorted bulk tissue. Every patient in the cohort had a primary liver carcinoma. That carcinoma was treated by surgical resection. Points on this clonotype: The antigen remains undetermined. Relative to the germline gene, one junction end is altered; a read error may explain this.

The CDR3 is 15 amino acids. Germline V gene sequence: CDR1 SGHAT, CDR2 FQNNGV. The authors made TCR beta cDNA from roughly 480 ng total RNA with a constant-region primer. What produced the TCR beta libraries was three nested multiplex PCR rounds using slightly modified ARM-PCR. Researchers ran the first two PCR rounds for ten to eleven cycles each with TRBV1-TRBV30 forward primers and a C-beta reverse primer. TCRdb ran MiXCR on the multiplex PCR reads and lists one entry per CDR3 protein. This table has more than 95,000 distinct CDR3 sequences, around 64% appearing once. J is TRBJ1-4 and V is TRBV11-2; 7 bases fit TRBD1. The receptor comes from a woman aged 60-75 years with primary liver carcinoma and hepatitis B virus infection. Sequencing was performed on liver tumor tissue from sampling region 3. Subset noted: tumor region T3, left-lateral pole. This CDR3 is CTSSLEGGEKEKLFF. CDR3 DNA: TGTACCAGTAGCTTAGAAGGGGGCGAAAAAGAAAAACTGTTTTTT.